This T cell receptor beta chain was documented in a study of PD-L1 blockade in urothelial cancer. The overall study: Researchers found blood samples held a median of approximately 150,000 T cells.

Time point here: peripheral blood 6 weeks after treatment start. Some clones are missing from TCRdb's copy, which holds only in-frame ones; the method was immunoSEQ multiplex PCR. The table records around 100,000 clones, 91% of them present only once. This clone has just one count. The germline V and J ends were trimmed by 5 bases and 4 bases, with 6 bases remaining between them. This CDR3 is built from 12 residues. Germline CDR1 and CDR2: SGHVS and FQNEAQ. This chain joins TRBV7-8 and TRBJ1-5; D is unresolved. The sample in question was PBMCs, obtained around atezolizumab (anti-PD-L1) treatment. The receptor's source is a man aged 55 to 69 with urothelial cancer. The CDR3 reads CASSLPNQPQHF. As DNA, the CDR3 is TGTGCCAGCAGCCTACCGAATCAGCCCCAGCATTTT.